The 18 T cell receptor beta chains reported below all come from one sample, sequenced in a study of blood T cell repertoires in COVID-19. Data came from immunoSEQ multiplex PCR; TCRdb stores just in-frame clones and leaves some out. The data show some 21,000 clones, with 83% seen just once and over 5.5% held by the top ten. The sample taken for sequencing was peripheral blood. These receptors were obtained from a human donor in a cohort sampled during active COVID-19.

The gene calls are TRBV5-4 and TRBJ2-7, with 7 bases aligning to TRBD1. Germline CDR1 SGHNT, CDR2 YYREEE (reference sequence). This CDR3 has 14 amino acids. Germline trimming cut 3 bases from V and 6 bases from J; bases unmatched to any gene: 9. The CDR3, as DNA: TGTGCCAGCAGCTCTCCCACAGGGGCCCTCGAGCAGTACTTC. This translates into CASSSPTGALEQYF.

This chain joins TRBV5-1 and TRBJ2-1; 8 bases match TRBD2. CDR1 and CDR2 (germline): SGHRS, YFSETQ. This CDR3 spans 15 amino acids. J was trimmed by 5 bases and V by 2 bases; bases with no gene match: 6. The CDR3 sequence is CASSFIAGRNNEQFF. Written as DNA, the CDR3 is TGCGCCAGCAGCTTCATAGCGGGGCGAAACAATGAGCAGTTCTTC.

The chain uses TRBV5-1 and TRBJ1-1; a weak D match, TRBD1 (5 bases). Germline V gene data show CDR1 as SGHRS and CDR2 as YFSETQ. Trimming took 5 bases from V and 6 from J, leaving 17 bases between them. The CDR3 runs 14 residues. As DNA, the CDR3 is TGCGCCAGCAGTAAGGTGGGGGGTTTCTCTGAAGCTTTCTTT. Encoded protein: CASSKVGGFSEAFF.

This chain uses TRBV6-5 with TRBJ1-1, with 9 bases matching TRBD1. Germline CDR1 is MNHEY and CDR2 is SVGAGI. The length of the CDR3 is 15 residues. Unmatched junction bases numbered 5, after V lost 6 bases and J lost 0 bases. The CDR3 loop reads CASRGTGLMNTEAFF. CDR3 nucleotide sequence: TGTGCCAGCAGGGGGACAGGGCTAATGAACACTGAAGCTTTCTTT.

This clone appeared a few times. CDR3 protein: CAISESGGDYGYTF. CDR3 bases: TGTGCCATCAGTGAGTCGGGAGGGGACTATGGCTACACCTTC. The rearrangement joins TRBV10-3 to TRBJ1-2, with D possibly TRBD1 on 5 matching bases. CDR3 length equals 14 residues. V was clipped by 0 bases and J by 3 bases, with 8 bases between them. From germline, CDR1 is ENHRY and CDR2 SYGVKD.

The gene calls are TRBV2 and TRBJ1-5; no clear D gene. Trimming removed 6 bases at V and 1 base at J, with 13 bases between. Germline CDR1 is SNHLY and CDR2 is FYNNEI. CDR3 length: 15 residues. CDR3 protein: CASRRSMASNQPQHF. Here the CDR3 DNA reads TGTGCCAGCAGACGATCGATGGCCAGCAATCAGCCCCAGCATTTT.

This clone was observed a handful of times. Here the CDR3 reads CASTQVREGGSKYF. CDR3 nucleotides: TGTGCCAGCACCCAGGTTAGGGAAGGGGGCTCAAAGTACTTC. The chain joins TRBV6-5 to TRBJ2-7; 7 bases are a match to TRBD1. Per germline, CDR1 MNHEY and CDR2 SVGAGI. CDR3 length: 14 residues. The junction had 17 bases not matched to a gene; V was cut back by 7 bases and J by 11 bases.

This chain connects TRBV6-2 or TRBV6-3 to TRBJ2-7, with 7 bases that match TRBD1. The junction had 10 bases not matched to a gene; V was cut back by 5 bases and J by 3 bases. This CDR3 has 15 amino acids. The germline gives CDR1 MNHEY, CDR2 SVGEGT. CDR3 in DNA: TGTGCCAGCAGTCGCCGCCAGGGGGAAGTCTACGAGCAGTACTTC. Protein sequence: CASSRRQGEVYEQYF.

The chain joins TRBV19 to TRBJ2-3, with 13 bases fitting TRBD2. The germline V gene encodes CDR1 LNHDA and CDR2 SQIVND (reference sequence). After removal of 5 bases from V and 6 bases from J, the junction contained 8 bases not matched to a gene. This CDR3 spans 16 amino acids. This CDR3 is CASSSTSGGAWDTQYF. The CDR3 bases are TGTGCCAGTAGTTCTACTAGCGGGGGGGCGTGGGATACGCAGTATTTT. Drawing the rest from reference TRBV19 and TRBJ2-3, the complete variable domain is DGGITQSPKYLFRKEGQNVTLSCEQNLNHDAMYWYRQDPGQGLRLIYYSQIVNDFQKGDIAEGYSVSREKKESFPLTVTSAQKNPTAFYLCASSSTSGGAWDTQYFGPGTRLTVL.

This rearrangement joins TRBV3-1 (or the pseudogene TRBV3-2) to TRBJ1-2, with D unresolved. CDR1 and CDR2 (germline): LGHDT, YNNKEL (reference sequence). V dropped 1 base and J dropped 8 bases, with 11 bases sitting between them. The CDR3 contains 13 residues. The CDR3 here is CASSQVSEWGYTF. CDR3 DNA sequence: TGTGCCAGCAGCCAAGTATCGGAGTGGGGCTACACCTTC.

The chain joins TRBV2 to TRBJ1-1; 9 bases match TRBD1. The V gene's germline CDR1 is SNHLY and CDR2 FYNNEI. This CDR3 contains 13 residues. V dropped 7 bases and J dropped 6; count of bases not matched to a gene: 6. This chain's CDR3 is CASIETGGPEAFF. CDR3 DNA sequence: TGTGCCAGCATCGAAACAGGGGGCCCTGAAGCTTTCTTT.

This clone was counted between two and nine times. J is TRBJ1-1 and V is TRBV2, with a possible D match to TRBD1 (5 bases). Trimming removed 6 bases from V and 4 bases from J, with 18 bases in between. The CDR3 loop spans 15 amino acids. Germline assignment: CDR1 SNHLY and CDR2 FYNNEI. The CDR3 here is CASSLRRGSGTEAFF. CDR3 nucleotide sequence: TGTGCCAGCAGCCTCAGGAGGGGAAGTGGCACTGAAGCTTTCTTT.

V usage is TRBV5-4 and J usage is TRBJ2-3; 15 bases are a match to TRBD2. CDR1 and CDR2 from the germline V gene are SGHNT and YYREEE (reference sequence). This CDR3 region has 18 residues. V lost 4 bases and J lost 2; bases outside the gene matches: 8. The CDR3 DNA reads TGTGCCAGCAGCACCGGGACTAGCGGGGGGACCAACACAGATACGCAGTATTTT. Protein: CASSTGTSGGTNTDTQYF.

The gene calls are TRBV21-1 and TRBJ1-2. TRBV21-1 is annotated as a pseudogene. The CDR3 spans 15 residues. The CDR3 reads CASSKRGSLYYGYTF. In nucleotides, the CDR3 is TGTGCCAGCAGCAAAAGAGGCAGTCTTTACTATGGCTACACCTTC.

This chain joins TRBV6-5 and TRBJ1-2; D uncertain. The V and J ends lost 4 bases and 2 bases respectively, with 14 bases between them. The length of the CDR3 is 15 residues. Per germline, CDR1 MNHEY and CDR2 SVGAGI. CDR3 in amino acids: CASSSPGEANYGYTF. The DNA for the CDR3 is TGTGCCAGCAGTTCCCCCGGGGAGGCGAACTATGGCTACACCTTC.

This sequence joins TRBV7-9 and TRBJ2-5; D is possibly TRBD1 (6 bases). The V gene lost 5 bases and the J gene lost 4 bases, with 20 bases spanning the gap. The CDR3 contains 16 residues. The germline V gene has CDR1 SEHNR and CDR2 FQNEAQ (reference sequence). CDR3 nucleotides: TGTGCCAGCAGCACCGGACAGTCCTCCCTGGGAGAGACCCAGTACTTC. This encodes CASSTGQSSLGETQYF.

The chain has TRBV9 and TRBJ1-1; no definite D call. Per the germline V gene, CDR1 is SGDLS and CDR2 is YYNGEE. There are 15 residues in the CDR3. Trimming cost V 4 bases and J 4 bases, with 17 bases left between them. DNA for the CDR3: TGTGCCAGCAGCCTCCCGGGTGAAGAGGGCACTGAAGCTTTCTTT. This sequence encodes CASSLPGEEGTEAFF.

This clone has more than one count but fewer than ten. The chain employs TRBV30 and TRBJ1-6; tentative D call: TRBD1 (5 bases). The germline CDR1 and CDR2 sequences are GTSNPN and SVGIG (reference sequence). Trimming took off 8 bases at V and 6 bases at J, with 14 bases between the two ends. The CDR3 is 13 amino acids. CDR3 DNA sequence: TGTGCCCCGGTCAGGGTTGGTAATTCACCCCTCCACTTT. This encodes CAPVRVGNSPLHF.